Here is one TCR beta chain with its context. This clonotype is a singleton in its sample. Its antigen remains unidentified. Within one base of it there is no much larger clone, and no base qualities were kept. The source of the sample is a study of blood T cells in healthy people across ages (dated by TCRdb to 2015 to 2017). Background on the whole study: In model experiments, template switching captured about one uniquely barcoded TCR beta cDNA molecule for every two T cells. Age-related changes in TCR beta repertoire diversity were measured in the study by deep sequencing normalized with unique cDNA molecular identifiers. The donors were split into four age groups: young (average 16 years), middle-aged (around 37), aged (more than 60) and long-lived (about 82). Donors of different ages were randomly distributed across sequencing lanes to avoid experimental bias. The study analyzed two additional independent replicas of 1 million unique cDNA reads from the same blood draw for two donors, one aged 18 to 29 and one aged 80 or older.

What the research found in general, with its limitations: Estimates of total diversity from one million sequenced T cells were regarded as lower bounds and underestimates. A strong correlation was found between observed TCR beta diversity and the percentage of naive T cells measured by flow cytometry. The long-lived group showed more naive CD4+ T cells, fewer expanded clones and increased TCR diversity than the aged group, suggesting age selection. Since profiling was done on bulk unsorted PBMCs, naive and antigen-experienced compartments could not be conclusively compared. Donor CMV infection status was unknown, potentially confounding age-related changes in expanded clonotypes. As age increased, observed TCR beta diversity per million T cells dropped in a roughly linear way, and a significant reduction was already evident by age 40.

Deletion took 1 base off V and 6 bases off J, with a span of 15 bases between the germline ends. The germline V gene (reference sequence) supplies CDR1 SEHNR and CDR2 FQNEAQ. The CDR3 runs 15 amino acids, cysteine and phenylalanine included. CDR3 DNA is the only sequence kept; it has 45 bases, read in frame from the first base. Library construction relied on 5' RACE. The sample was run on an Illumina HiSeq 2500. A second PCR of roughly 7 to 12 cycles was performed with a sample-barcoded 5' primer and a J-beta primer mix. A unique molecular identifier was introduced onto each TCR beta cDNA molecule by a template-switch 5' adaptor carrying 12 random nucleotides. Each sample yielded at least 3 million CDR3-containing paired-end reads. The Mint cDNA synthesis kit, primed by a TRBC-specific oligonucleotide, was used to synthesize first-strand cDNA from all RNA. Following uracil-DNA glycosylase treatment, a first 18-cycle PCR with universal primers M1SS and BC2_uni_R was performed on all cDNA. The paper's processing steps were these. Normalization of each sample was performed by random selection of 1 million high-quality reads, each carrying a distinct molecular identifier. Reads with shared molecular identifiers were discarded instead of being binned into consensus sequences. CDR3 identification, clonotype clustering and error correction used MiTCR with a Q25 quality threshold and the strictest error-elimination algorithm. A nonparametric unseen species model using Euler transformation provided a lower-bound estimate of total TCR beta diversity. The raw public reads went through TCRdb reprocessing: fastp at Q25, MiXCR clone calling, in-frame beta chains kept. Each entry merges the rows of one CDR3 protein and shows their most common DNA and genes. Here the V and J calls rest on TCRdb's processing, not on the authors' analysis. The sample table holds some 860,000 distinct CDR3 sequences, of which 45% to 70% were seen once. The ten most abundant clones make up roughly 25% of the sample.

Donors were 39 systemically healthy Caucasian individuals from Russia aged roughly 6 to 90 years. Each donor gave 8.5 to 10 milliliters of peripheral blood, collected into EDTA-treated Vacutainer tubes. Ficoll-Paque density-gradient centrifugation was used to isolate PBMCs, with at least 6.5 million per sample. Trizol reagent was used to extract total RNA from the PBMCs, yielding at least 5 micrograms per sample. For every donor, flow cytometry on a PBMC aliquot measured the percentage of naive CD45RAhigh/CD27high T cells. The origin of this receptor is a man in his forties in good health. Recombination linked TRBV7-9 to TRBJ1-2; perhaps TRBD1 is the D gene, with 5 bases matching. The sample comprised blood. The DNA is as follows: TGTGCCAGCAGCTTAGATGCGGGGCAGGCGAATGGCTACACCTTC. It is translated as CASSLDAGQANGYTF. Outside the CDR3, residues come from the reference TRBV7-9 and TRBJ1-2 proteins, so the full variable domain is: DTGVSQNPRHKITKRGQNVTFRCDPISEHNRLYWYRQTLGQGPEFLTYFQNEAQLEKSRLLSDRFSAERPKGSFSTLEIQRTEQGDSAMYLCASSLDAGQANGYTFGSGTRLTVV.